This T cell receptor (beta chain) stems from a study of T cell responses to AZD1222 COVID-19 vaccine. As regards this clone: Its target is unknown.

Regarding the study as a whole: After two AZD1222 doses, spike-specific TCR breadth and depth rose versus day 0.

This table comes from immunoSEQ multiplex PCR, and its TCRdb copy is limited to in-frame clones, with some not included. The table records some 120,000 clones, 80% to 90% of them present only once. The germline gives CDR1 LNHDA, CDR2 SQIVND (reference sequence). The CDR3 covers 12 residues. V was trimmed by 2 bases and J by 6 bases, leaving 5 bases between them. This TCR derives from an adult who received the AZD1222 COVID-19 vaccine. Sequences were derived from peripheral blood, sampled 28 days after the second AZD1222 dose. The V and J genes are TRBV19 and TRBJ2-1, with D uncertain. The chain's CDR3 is CASSIWGNEQFF. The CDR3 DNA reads TGTGCCAGTAGTATATGGGGCAATGAGCAGTTCTTC. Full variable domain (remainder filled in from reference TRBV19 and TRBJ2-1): DGGITQSPKYLFRKEGQNVTLSCEQNLNHDAMYWYRQDPGQGLRLIYYSQIVNDFQKGDIAEGYSVSREKKESFPLTVTSAQKNPTAFYLCASSIWGNEQFFGPGTRLTVL.